This entry lists 27 T cell receptor beta chains sequenced from one sample in a study of regulatory T cells in long-lasting Graves disease. Relying on iRepertoire HTBI primers and Arm-PCR of CDR3 regions, the team built TCR beta libraries. Each CDR3 protein gets one entry after TCRdb re-called the multiplex PCR reads with MiXCR. The sample carries around 450,000 distinct CDR3 sequences, roughly 21% recorded once. Time point noted: persistent/refractory GD, antithyroid drugs over 5 years with positive TRAb. The TCR library was prepared using RNA isolated from PBMCs. The sample was peripheral blood mononuclear cells (PBMCs), taken when the disease was refractory, from a patient treated with antithyroid drugs. All receptors come from a female donor with Graves disease.

This clonotype appeared many times. V usage is TRBV12-3 or TRBV12-4 and J usage is TRBJ2-5; D assignment may be TRBD1 or TRBD2 (5 bases each). The CDR3 has 13 amino acids. Trimming took 2 bases from V and 9 from J, leaving 13 bases between them. CDR3 residues: CASSLRREKAQYF. The CDR3 coding sequence is TGTGCCAGCAGTTTACGCAGGGAGAAGGCCCAGTACTTC.

The rearrangement links TRBV3-1 to TRBJ2-5, with D maybe TRBD1 (6 bases). V was cut by 5 bases and J by 2 bases, with 12 bases left in between. The CDR3 spans 14 residues. CDR1 and CDR2 (germline): LGHDT, YNNKEL (reference sequence). In DNA, the CDR3 is TGTGCCAGCAGCTCCAGGACAGATCAAGAGACCCAGTACTTC. This encodes CASSSRTDQETQYF.

To note about this clonotype: Just one base apart from a much larger clone, this may be a read error. The chain uses TRBV15 and TRBJ2-5, with D hard to call. This CDR3 region has 13 residues. Germline CDR1 reads LNHNV; CDR2 reads YYDKDF (reference sequence). The CDR3 nucleotides read TGTGCCACCAGCGGAGATCGGATCTGGGGTTCTTCGTTC. Residues: CATSGDRIWGSSF.

The chain couples TRBV20-1 to TRBJ1-5, with 8 bases identical to TRBD1. The CDR3 length is 14 residues. Germline V gene lookup returns CDR1 DFQATT and CDR2 SNEGSKA (reference sequence). The V gene end was trimmed by 5 bases and the J gene end by 7 bases; junction bases not matched to a gene: 10. For the CDR3, the DNA is TGCAGTGCTCCGTTTCAGGGGGCTCTCCAGCCCCAGCATTTT. Amino acid sequence: CSAPFQGALQPQHF.

This clonotype was seen ten or more times. The gene calls are TRBV2 and TRBJ1-4, with 10 positions matching TRBD1. There are 16 residues in the CDR3. CDR1 is SNHLY, CDR2 FYNNEI, per germline. V dropped 6 bases and J dropped 4; count of bases not matched to a gene: 8. The DNA of the CDR3 is TGTGCCAGCAGGACGACTTGGACAGGGGGTAATGAAAAACTGTTTTTT. Translation gives CASRTTWTGGNEKLFF.

Notes on this clonotype: A much larger clone differs from this one at a single base, so this may be a read error. The V call is TRBV11-2, the J call TRBJ2-7, with D maybe TRBD2 (6 bases). The CDR3 spans 12 residues. In germline, CDR1 is SGHAT, CDR2 FQNNGV. The V end was cut by 5 bases, the J end by 7 bases, with 12 bases between. Here the CDR3 reads CASSPDGLEQYF. The CDR3 nucleotides are TGTGCCAGCAGCCCGGACGGACTAGAGCAGTACTTC. Drawing the rest from reference TRBV11-2 and TRBJ2-7, the complete variable domain is EAGVAQSPRYKIIEKRQSVAFWCNPISGHATLYWYQQILGQGPKLLIQFQNNGVVDDSQLPKDRFSAERLKGVDSTLKIQPAKLEDSAVYLCASSPDGLEQYFGPGTRLTVT.

This clonotype came up many times. This chain uses TRBV12-3 or TRBV12-4 with TRBJ1-4, with unresolved D. The CDR3 length is 18 residues. Trimming pared 3 bases from V and 4 bases from J, leaving 21 bases between. Here the CDR3 reads CASSFSPVLGPRNEKLFF. The CDR3 bases are TGTGCCAGCAGTTTTAGCCCGGTGCTAGGTCCCCGTAATGAAAAACTGTTTTTT.

The chain has TRBV6-2 or TRBV6-3 and TRBJ1-2; possible D gene TRBD1, 6 bases. Germline V gene sequence: CDR1 MNHEY, CDR2 SVGEGT. There are 15 residues in the CDR3. Trimming pared 0 bases from V and 4 bases from J, leaving 12 bases between. CDR3 nucleotides: TGTGCCAGCAGTTACTCGAAAGGGGGAGGCTATGGCTACACCTTC. It translates to CASSYSKGGGYGYTF.

This clonotype was recorded many times. The genes are TRBV2 and TRBJ2-7; D unresolved. This CDR3 region has 11 residues. The germline gives CDR1 SNHLY, CDR2 FYNNEI. V lost 3 bases and J lost 4, with 4 bases in between. The CDR3 region is CASSDVYEQYF. The CDR3 region has the DNA TGTGCCAGCAGTGACGTATACGAGCAGTACTTC.

The chain couples TRBV7-9 to TRBJ2-1; 7 bases are a match to TRBD2. This CDR3 region has 13 residues. V lost 1 base to trimming and J lost 6 bases; unmatched junction nucleotides: 0. Per germline, CDR1 SEHNR and CDR2 FQNEAQ (reference sequence). For the CDR3, the DNA is TGTGCCAGCAGCTTAGGGGAGGGCAATGAGCAGTTCTTC. Amino acid sequence: CASSLGEGNEQFF.

This clonotype has at least ten counts. The V gene is TRBV6-5, the J gene TRBJ2-7; 9 nucleotides line up with TRBD1. Germline V CDR1 and CDR2: MNHEY, SVGAGI. Trimming at V came to 0 bases and at J to 3 bases, leaving 3 bases not matched to a gene. The CDR3 length is 15 residues. CDR3 region: CASSYSGQGIYEQYF. CDR3 DNA: TGTGCCAGCAGTTACTCGGGACAGGGTATCTACGAGCAGTACTTC.

The CDR3, as DNA: TGTGCCAGCAGCGATTTCGGCGGTGGCTACACCTTC. As protein: CASSDFGGGYTF. The chain joins TRBV7-2 to TRBJ1-2; D is ambiguous. Per germline, CDR1 SGHTA and CDR2 FQGNSA. This CDR3 is built from 12 residues. Trimming removed 5 bases from V and 7 bases from J, with 11 bases in between.

This clonotype has just a few counts. This chain uses TRBV13 with TRBJ2-7; D is unresolved. Trimming left V 2 bases short and J 6 bases short, with 8 bases between. The CDR3 is 12 amino acids. Germline values: CDR1 PRHDT, CDR2 FYEKMQ (reference sequence). This CDR3 is CASSLLVSEQYF. CDR3 coding DNA: TGTGCCAGCAGCTTACTAGTTAGCGAGCAGTACTTC.

This sequence joins TRBV4-1 and TRBJ1-5; no firm D call. The CDR3 length is 14 residues. V was cut by 2 bases and J by 3 bases, with 8 bases left in between. In germline, CDR1 is MGHRA, CDR2 YSYEKL. The CDR3 region has the DNA TGCGCCAGCAGCCAAAGGGCAAACAATCAGCCCCAGCATTTT. It yields the protein CASSQRANNQPQHF.

This clonotype was counted ten times or more. V is TRBV2 and J is TRBJ2-5, with D tentatively TRBD2 (7 bases). There are 14 residues in the CDR3. CDR1 is SNHLY and CDR2 is FYNNEI in the germline V gene. With 6 bases removed from V and 5 bases from J, the gap between germline ends came to 16 bases. The chain's CDR3 is CASSNGGARETQYF. The CDR3 coding sequence is TGTGCCAGCAGCAATGGGGGGGCAAGGGAGACCCAGTACTTC.

Ten or more counts support this clonotype. The chain recombines TRBV6-1 with TRBJ2-7, with D perhaps assigned TRBD1 or TRBD2 (5 bases each). The CDR3 has 13 amino acids. With 10 bases removed from V and 3 bases from J, the gap between germline ends came to 16 bases. CDR1 is MNHNS and CDR2 is SASEGT in the germline V gene. The CDR3 loop is CATLGTSGYEQYF. CDR3 coding DNA: TGTGCCACCCTCGGGACGTCCGGCTACGAGCAGTACTTC.

This clonotype occurred a few times. This chain uses TRBV19 with TRBJ2-5; 10 bases line up with TRBD1. There are 16 residues in the CDR3. Germline CDR1 and CDR2: LNHDA and SQIVND (reference sequence). After removal of 3 bases from V and 1 base from J, the junction contained 5 bases not matched to a gene. CDR3 amino acids: CASSMGTGAPQETQYF. CDR3 DNA: TGTGCCAGTAGTATGGGGACAGGGGCGCCCCAAGAGACCCAGTACTTC.

Regarding this clonotype: A much bigger clone sits one base away, suggesting this may be a read error. V usage is TRBV11-2 and J usage is TRBJ2-7; D gene uncertain. The germline gives CDR1 SGHAT, CDR2 FQNNGV. This CDR3 contains 11 residues. The CDR3 is CASTPPGEQCF. CDR3 DNA: TGTGCCAGCACCCCCCCGGGCGAGCAGTGCTTC.

The chain is built from TRBV3-1 and TRBJ1-6; D remains unclear. The CDR3 covers 16 residues. The ends were cut back, 4 bases at V and 8 bases at J, with 18 bases in the middle. CDR1 is LGHDT and CDR2 is YNNKEL in the germline V gene (reference sequence). In nucleotides, the CDR3 is TGTGCCAGCAGCCCTTTCCCCCAGGTTCAGGATTCACCCCTCCACTTT. Protein: CASSPFPQVQDSPLHF.

In this sample, this clonotype turned up many times. The rearrangement links TRBV7-2 to TRBJ2-5; 8 nucleotides agree with TRBD1. This CDR3 has 14 residues. Germline V gene lookup returns CDR1 SGHTA and CDR2 FQGNSA. V dropped 5 bases and J dropped 2; count of bases not matched to a gene: 4. Here the CDR3 reads CASSIQGGQETQYF. In DNA form, the CDR3 reads TGTGCCAGCAGCATACAGGGGGGACAAGAGACCCAGTACTTC.

V usage is TRBV27 and J usage is TRBJ1-5; maybe TRBD1 (5 bases). Germline loops: CDR1 MNHEY, CDR2 SMNVEV (reference sequence). The germline V and J ends were trimmed by 4 bases and 6 bases, with 19 bases remaining between them. The CDR3 contains 16 residues. CDR3: CASSSLGGLGGQPQHF. The CDR3 nucleotides are TGTGCCAGCAGTTCCCTCGGCGGCCTCGGGGGTCAGCCCCAGCATTTT.

This clonotype was observed a few times. CDR3 sequence (DNA): TGTGCCAGCAGCTTAGGCACGGGGAGAACCTACGAGCAGTACTTC. Translation gives CASSLGTGRTYEQYF. J is TRBJ2-7 and V is TRBV11-2; D possibly corresponds to TRBD2 (5 bases). Germline V CDR1 and CDR2: SGHAT, FQNNGV. This CDR3 has 15 residues. V lost 1 base and J lost 2, with 12 bases in between.

Many counts were recorded for this clonotype. The V and J genes are TRBV12-3 or TRBV12-4 and TRBJ2-5, with 13 bases matching TRBD2. CDR3 length: 17 amino acids. The junction had 7 bases not matched to a gene; V was cut back by 4 bases and J by 2 bases. In DNA, the CDR3 is TGTGCCAGCAGTTCGGGACTAGCGGGGCGCCTTCAAGAGACCCAGTACTTC. Its translation: CASSSGLAGRLQETQYF.

This clonotype was recorded many times. The chain joins TRBV6-5 to TRBJ2-6; D remains ambiguous. CDR1 is MNHEY and CDR2 is SVGAGI in the germline V gene. The V end was cut by 0 bases, the J end by 0 bases, with 12 bases between. CDR3 length: 18 amino acids. The CDR3 DNA is TGTGCCAGCAGTTACTCTAGAACCAGTGTCTCTGGGGCCAACGTCCTGACTTTC. It yields the protein CASSYSRTSVSGANVLTF.

Turning to this clonotype: Without the conserved terminal phenylalanine or tryptophan, this CDR3 likely stems from a read error. V and J are TRBV12-3 or TRBV12-4 and TRBJ1-2; 8 nucleotides align to TRBD1. This CDR3 has 14 residues. V lost 6 bases and J lost 5; bases outside the gene matches: 8. CDR3: CASRRQGRSYGYTL. Here the CDR3 DNA reads TGTGCCAGCAGAAGACAGGGGCGGTCGTATGGCTACACCCTC.

The chain employs TRBV28 and TRBJ2-5; TRBD1 matches at 7 bases. The J call may be mistaken, given a closer DNA end match to TRBJ2-1. This CDR3 contains 15 residues. Germline loops: CDR1 MDHEN, CDR2 SYDVKM. CDR3 sequence reads: CASSWDRKSYNEQFF. The CDR3 nucleotides are TGTGCCAGCAGTTGGGACAGAAAATCTTACAATGAGCAGTTCTTC.

The genes are TRBV7-2 and TRBJ2-1, with 10 positions matching TRBD2. The V gene end was trimmed by 5 bases and the J gene end by 0 bases; junction bases not matched to a gene: 7. CDR3 size: 17 residues. Germline loops: CDR1 SGHTA, CDR2 FQGNSA. CDR3 residues: CASSTGLAESSYNEQFF. The CDR3 nucleotides read TGTGCCAGCAGCACCGGACTAGCGGAAAGCTCCTACAATGAGCAGTTCTTC.